Sequencing of this T cell receptor (beta chain) was carried out in a study of cytomegalovirus exposure and HLA in healthy donors. Germline values: CDR1 SGHRS, CDR2 YFSETQ. This CDR3 contains 14 residues. In regard to this clone: An end of the junction differs from the germline gene, which may be a read error.

Primers: 60 Vbeta forward and 13 Jbeta reverse. Method: immunoSEQ multiplex PCR; TCRdb's copy keeps in-frame clones and lacks some. In total, the table holds around 100,000 clones. The clonotype was recovered from a man aged 35-49 years in good health and CMV-seronegative. The sequencing input was PBMCs. This rearrangement joins TRBV5-1 to TRBJ1-1; D is perhaps TRBD1 (5 bases). In DNA, the CDR3 is TGCGCCGGCAGCTCCTTCGTCGGGGGCACTGAAGCTTTCTTT. It codes for CAGSSFVGGTEAFF.